This TCR beta chain was sequenced in a study of cytomegalovirus exposure and HLA in healthy donors. Study summary: For the approximately 360 genotyped donors, around 76% fell within the Caucasian-associated ancestry cluster. Whole-study findings and limits: Immune exposure data for these donors was limited to CMV serostatus. A missense variant in DCLRE1C was later tied to TCR beta V- and J-gene trimming.

This clone showed up just a few times. Its antigen is as yet unknown. The study ran its PCR with 60 Vbeta and 13 Jbeta primers. Here immunoSEQ multiplex PCR was the method, and the copy in TCRdb shows in-frame clones only, minus some. Counted here are approximately 300,000 clones, 80% occurring once; the ten biggest clones make up less than 0.4%. Germline V CDR1 and CDR2: SGHRS, YFSETQ. The CDR3 has 15 amino acids. J was trimmed by 5 bases and V by 0 bases; bases with no gene match: 7. This rearrangement joins TRBV5-1 to TRBJ1-1, with 7 nucleotides matching TRBD1. This TCR derives from a girl aged 2 to 9 in good health and CMV-seronegative. Material: PBMCs. The DNA of the CDR3 is TGCGCCAGCAGCTTGGCCGGTGGCAGGGGGACTGAAGCTTTCTTT. Translation gives CASSLAGGRGTEAFF.